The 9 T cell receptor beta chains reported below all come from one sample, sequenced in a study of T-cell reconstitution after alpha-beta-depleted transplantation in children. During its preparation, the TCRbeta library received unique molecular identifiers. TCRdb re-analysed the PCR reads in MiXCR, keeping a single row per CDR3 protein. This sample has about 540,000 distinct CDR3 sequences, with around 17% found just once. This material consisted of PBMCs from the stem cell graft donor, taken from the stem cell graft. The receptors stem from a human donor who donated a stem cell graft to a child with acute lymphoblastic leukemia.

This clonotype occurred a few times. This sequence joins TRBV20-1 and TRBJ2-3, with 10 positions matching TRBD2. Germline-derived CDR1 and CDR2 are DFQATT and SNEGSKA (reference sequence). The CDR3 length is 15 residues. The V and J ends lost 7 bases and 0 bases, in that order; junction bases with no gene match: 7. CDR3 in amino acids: CSEVSGRASTDTQYF. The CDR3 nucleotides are TGCAGTGAAGTAAGCGGGAGGGCCAGCACAGATACGCAGTATTTT.

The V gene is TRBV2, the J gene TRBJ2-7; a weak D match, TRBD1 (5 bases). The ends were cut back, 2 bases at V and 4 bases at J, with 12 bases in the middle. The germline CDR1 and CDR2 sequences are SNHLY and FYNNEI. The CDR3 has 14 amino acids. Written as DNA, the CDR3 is TGTGCCAGCAGTGAATCTGGACACAATTACGAGCAGTACTTC. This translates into CASSESGHNYEQYF.

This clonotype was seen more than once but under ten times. The CDR3 DNA sequence: TGCAGCGTCGTACCCGGGACAGAAAGCACAGATACGCAGTATTTT. Translation gives CSVVPGTESTDTQYF. The chain carries TRBV29-1 and TRBJ2-3; TRBD1 agrees at 7 bases. CDR3 length equals 15 residues. After removal of 6 bases from V and 0 bases from J, the junction contained 9 bases not matched to a gene. The germline V gene encodes CDR1 SQVTM and CDR2 ANQGSEA.

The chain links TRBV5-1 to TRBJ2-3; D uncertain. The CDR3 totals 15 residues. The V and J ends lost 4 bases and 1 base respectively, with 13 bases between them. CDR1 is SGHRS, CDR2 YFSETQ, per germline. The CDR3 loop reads CASSHRVGRTDTQYF. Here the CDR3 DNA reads TGCGCCAGCAGCCACCGGGTTGGCCGCACAGATACGCAGTATTTT.

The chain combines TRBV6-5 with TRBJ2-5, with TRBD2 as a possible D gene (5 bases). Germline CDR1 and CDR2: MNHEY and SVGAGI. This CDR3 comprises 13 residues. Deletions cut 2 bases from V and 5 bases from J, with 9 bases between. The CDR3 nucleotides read TGTGCCAGCAGTTACGCGTGGGAGGAGACCCAGTACTTC. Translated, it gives CASSYAWEETQYF.

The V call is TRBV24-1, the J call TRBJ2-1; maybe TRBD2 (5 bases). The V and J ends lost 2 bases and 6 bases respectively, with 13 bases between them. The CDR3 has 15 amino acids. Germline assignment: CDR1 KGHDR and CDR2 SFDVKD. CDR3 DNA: TGTGCCACCAGTGATTCACTAGGATCCGGCAATGAGCAGTTCTTC. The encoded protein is CATSDSLGSGNEQFF.

The CDR3 nucleotides read TGTGCCAGCAGCTTAGCGGGCAGTCGGTCCACAGATACGCAGTATTTT. It codes for CASSLAGSRSTDTQYF. The chain couples TRBV11-1 to TRBJ2-3, with D hard to call. The CDR3 extends over 16 amino acids. V was trimmed by 0 bases and J by 2 bases, leaving 12 bases between them. CDR1 SGHAT and CDR2 FQDESV come from the germline V gene (reference sequence).

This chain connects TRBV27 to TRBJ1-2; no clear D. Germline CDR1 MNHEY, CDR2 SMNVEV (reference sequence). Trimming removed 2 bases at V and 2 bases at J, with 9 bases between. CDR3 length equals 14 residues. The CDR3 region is CASSLRRSNYGYTF. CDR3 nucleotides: TGTGCCAGCAGTTTAAGACGATCGAACTATGGCTACACCTTC.

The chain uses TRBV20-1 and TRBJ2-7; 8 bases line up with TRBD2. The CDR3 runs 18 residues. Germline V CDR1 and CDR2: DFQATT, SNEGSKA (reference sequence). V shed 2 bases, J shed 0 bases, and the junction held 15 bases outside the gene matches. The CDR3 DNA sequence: TGCAGTGCTAGAACATCGCTACTAGCGGAGCCGAGCTCCTACGAGCAGTACTTC. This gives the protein CSARTSLLAEPSSYEQYF.